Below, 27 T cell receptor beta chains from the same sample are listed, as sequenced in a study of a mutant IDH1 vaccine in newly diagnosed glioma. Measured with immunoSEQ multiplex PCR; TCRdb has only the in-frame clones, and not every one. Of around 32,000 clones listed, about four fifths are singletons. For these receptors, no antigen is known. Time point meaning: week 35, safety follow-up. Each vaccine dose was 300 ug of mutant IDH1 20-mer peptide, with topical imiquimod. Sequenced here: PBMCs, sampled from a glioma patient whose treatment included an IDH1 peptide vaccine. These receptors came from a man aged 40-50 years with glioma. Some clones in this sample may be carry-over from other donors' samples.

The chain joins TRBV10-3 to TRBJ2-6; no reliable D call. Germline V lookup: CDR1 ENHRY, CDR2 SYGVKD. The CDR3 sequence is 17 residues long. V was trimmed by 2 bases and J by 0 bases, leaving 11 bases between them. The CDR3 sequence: CAISEGPTPSGANVLTF. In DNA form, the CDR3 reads TGTGCCATCAGTGAGGGACCCACCCCCTCTGGGGCCAACGTCCTGACTTTC.

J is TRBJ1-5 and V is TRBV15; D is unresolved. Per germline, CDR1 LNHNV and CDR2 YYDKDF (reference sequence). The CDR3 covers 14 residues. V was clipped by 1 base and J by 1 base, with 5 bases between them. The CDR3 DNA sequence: TGTGCCACCAGCAGAGTTAACAGCAATCAGCCCCAGCATTTT. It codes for CATSRVNSNQPQHF. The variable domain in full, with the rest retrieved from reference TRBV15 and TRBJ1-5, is DAMVIQNPRYQVTQFGKPVTLSCSQTLNHNVMYWYQQKSSQAPKLLFHYYDKDFNNEADTPDNFQSRRPNTSFCFLDIRSPGLGDTAMYLCATSRVNSNQPQHFGDGTRLSIL.

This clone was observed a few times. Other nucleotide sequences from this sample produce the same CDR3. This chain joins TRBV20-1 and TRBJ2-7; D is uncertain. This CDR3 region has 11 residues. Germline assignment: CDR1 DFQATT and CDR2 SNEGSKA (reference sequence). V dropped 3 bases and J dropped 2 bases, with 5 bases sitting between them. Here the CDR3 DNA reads TGCAGTGCTAGGACCACCTACGAGCAGTACTTC. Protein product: CSARTTYEQYF.

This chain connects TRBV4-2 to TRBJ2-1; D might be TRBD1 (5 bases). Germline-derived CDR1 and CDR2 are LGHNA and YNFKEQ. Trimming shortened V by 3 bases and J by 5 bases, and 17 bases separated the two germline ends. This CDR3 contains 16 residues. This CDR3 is CASSHASVGVNNEQFF. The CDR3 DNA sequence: TGTGCCAGCAGCCACGCATCGGTAGGGGTTAACAATGAGCAGTTCTTC.

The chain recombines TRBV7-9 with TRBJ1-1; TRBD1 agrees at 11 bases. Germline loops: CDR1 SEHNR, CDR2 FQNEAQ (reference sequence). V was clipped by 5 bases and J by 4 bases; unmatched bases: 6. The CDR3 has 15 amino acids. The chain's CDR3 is CASSPGQGAGTEAFF. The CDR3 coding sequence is TGTGCCAGCAGCCCCGGACAGGGGGCAGGCACTGAAGCTTTCTTT.

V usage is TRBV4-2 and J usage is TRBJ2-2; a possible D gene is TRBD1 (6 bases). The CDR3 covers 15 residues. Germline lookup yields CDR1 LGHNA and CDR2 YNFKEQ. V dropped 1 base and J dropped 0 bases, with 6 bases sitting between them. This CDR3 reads CASSQGDTNTGELFF. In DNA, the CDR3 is TGTGCCAGCAGCCAAGGGGACACGAACACCGGGGAGCTGTTTTTT.

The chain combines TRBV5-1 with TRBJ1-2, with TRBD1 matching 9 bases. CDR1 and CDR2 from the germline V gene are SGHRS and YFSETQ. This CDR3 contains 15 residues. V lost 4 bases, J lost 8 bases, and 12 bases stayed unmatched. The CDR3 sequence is CASSLDGTGMEGYTF. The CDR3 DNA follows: TGCGCCAGCAGCCTGGACGGGACAGGGATGGAAGGCTACACCTTC.

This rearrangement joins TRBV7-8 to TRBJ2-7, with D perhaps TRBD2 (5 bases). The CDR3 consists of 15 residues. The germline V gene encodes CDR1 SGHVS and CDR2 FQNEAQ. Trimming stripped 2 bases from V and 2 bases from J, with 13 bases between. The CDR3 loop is CASSLLGSSAYEQYF. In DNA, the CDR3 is TGTGCCAGCAGCTTATTGGGGAGTTCGGCCTACGAGCAGTACTTC.

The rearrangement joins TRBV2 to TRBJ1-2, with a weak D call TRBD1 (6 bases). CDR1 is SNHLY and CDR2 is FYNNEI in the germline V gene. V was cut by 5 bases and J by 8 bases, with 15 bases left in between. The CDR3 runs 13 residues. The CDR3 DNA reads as TGTGCCAGCAGTCTAACAGGGAGCGACGGCTACACCTTC. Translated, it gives CASSLTGSDGYTF.

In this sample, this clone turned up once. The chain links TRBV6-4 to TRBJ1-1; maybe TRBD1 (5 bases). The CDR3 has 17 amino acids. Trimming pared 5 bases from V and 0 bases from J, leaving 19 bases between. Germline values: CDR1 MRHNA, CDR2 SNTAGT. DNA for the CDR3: TGTGCCAGCAGTCCCCCGGGACGTCGCGGGGTGAACACTGAAGCTTTCTTT. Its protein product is CASSPPGRRGVNTEAFF.

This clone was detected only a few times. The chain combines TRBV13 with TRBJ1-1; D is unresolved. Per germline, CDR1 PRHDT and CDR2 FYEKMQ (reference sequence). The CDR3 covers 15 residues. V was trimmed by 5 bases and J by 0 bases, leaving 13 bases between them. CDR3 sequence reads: CASSVPDGMNTEAFF. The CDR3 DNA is TGTGCCAGCAGCGTCCCGGACGGGATGAACACTGAAGCTTTCTTT.

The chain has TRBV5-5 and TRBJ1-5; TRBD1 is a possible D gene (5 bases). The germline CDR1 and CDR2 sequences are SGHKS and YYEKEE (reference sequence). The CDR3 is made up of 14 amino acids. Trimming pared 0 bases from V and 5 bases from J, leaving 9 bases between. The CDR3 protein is CASSLERGDQPQHF. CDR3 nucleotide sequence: TGTGCCAGCAGCTTGGAACGGGGGGATCAGCCCCAGCATTTT.

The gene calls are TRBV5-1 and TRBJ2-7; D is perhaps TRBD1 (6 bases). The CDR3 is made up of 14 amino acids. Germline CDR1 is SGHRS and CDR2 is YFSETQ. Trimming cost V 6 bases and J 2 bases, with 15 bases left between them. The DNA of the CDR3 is TGCGCCAGCACCCTTGGGGACAAGCCCTACGAGCAGTACTTC. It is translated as CASTLGDKPYEQYF.

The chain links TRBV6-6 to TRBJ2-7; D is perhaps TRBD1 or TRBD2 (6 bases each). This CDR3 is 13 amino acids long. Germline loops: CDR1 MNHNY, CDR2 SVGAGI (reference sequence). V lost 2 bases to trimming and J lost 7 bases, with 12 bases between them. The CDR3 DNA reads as TGTGCCAGCAGTTACCCCGGGGGCGGGGAGCAGTACTTC. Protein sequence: CASSYPGGGEQYF.

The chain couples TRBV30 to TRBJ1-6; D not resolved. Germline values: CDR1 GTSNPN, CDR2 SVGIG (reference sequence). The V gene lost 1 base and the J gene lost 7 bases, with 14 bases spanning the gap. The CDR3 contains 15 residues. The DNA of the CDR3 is TGTGCCTGGAGTGCGGCCCCTGGTCGGAATTCACCCCTCCACTTT. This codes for CAWSAAPGRNSPLHF.

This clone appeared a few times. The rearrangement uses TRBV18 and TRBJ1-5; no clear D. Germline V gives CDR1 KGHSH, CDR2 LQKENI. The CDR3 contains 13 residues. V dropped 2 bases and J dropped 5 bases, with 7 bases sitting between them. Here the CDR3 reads CASSPGSDQPQHF. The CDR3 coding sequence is TGTGCCAGCTCACCAGGCAGCGATCAGCCCCAGCATTTT.

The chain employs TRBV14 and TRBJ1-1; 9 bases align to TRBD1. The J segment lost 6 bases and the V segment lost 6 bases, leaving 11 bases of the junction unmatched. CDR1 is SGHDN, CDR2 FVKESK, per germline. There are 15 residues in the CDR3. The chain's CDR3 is CASSRDLTGGAEAFF. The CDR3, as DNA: TGTGCCAGCAGTCGCGATTTAACAGGGGGCGCTGAAGCTTTCTTT.

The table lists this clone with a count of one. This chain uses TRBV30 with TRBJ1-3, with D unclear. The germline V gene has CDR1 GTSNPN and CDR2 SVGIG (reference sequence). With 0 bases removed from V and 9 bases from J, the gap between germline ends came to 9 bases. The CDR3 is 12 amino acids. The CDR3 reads CAWSVRSSTIYF. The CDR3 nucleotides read TGTGCCTGGAGTGTACGGAGTAGCACCATATATTTT.

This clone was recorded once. CDR3 in DNA: TGTGCCAGCAGTGAGGGCACAGATACGCAGTATTTT. Encoded protein: CASSEGTDTQYF. This chain connects TRBV6-4 to TRBJ2-3; D call uncertain. Trimming pared 3 bases from V and 1 base from J, leaving 2 bases between. Germline V lookup: CDR1 MRHNA, CDR2 SNTAGT. The CDR3 runs to 12 residues.

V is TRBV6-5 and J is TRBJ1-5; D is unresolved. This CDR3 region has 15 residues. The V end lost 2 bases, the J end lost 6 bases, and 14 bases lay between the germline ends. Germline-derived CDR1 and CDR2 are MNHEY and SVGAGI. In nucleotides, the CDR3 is TGTGCCAGCAGTTACACGAGGGAAGGTGCTCAGCCCCAGCATTTT. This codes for CASSYTREGAQPQHF.

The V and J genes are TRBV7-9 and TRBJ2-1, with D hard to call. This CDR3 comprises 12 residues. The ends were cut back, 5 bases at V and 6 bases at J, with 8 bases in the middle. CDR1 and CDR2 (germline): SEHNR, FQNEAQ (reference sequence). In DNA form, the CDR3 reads TGTGCCAGCAGCAAAAGTTTCAATGAGCAGTTCTTC. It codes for CASSKSFNEQFF.

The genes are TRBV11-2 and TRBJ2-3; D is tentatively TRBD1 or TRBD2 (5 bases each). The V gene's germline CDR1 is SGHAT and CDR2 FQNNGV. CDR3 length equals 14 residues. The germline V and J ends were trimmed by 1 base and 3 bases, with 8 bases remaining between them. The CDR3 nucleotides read TGTGCCAGCAGCTTAGGGGACCGAACAGATACGCAGTATTTT. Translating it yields CASSLGDRTDTQYF.

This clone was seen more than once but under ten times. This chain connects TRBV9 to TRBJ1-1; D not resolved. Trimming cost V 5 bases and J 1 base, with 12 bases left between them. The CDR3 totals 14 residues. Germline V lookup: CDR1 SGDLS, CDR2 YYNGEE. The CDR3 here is CASSAGPGNTEAFF. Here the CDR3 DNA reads TGTGCCAGCAGTGCAGGACCCGGGAACACTGAAGCTTTCTTT.

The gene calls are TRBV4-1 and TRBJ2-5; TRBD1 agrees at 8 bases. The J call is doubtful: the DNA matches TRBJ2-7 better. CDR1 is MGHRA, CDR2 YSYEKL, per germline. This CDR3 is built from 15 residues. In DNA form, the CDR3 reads TGCGCCAGCAGCCAAGAGGACAGGGTCTCCTACGAGCAGTACTTC. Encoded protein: CASSQEDRVSYEQYF.

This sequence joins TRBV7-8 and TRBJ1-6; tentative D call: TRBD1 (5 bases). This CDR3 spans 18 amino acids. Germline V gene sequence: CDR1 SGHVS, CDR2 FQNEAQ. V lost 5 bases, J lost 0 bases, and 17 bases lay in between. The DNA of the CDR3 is TGTGCCAGCAGCCTAGGGACCTCAGTCGGCTCCTATAATTCACCCCTCCACTTT. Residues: CASSLGTSVGSYNSPLHF.

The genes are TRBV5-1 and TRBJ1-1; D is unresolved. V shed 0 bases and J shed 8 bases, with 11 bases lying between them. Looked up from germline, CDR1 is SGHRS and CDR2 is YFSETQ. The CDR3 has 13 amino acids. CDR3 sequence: CASSLVGTSEAFF. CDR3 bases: TGCGCCAGCAGCTTGGTAGGCACCTCAGAAGCTTTCTTT.

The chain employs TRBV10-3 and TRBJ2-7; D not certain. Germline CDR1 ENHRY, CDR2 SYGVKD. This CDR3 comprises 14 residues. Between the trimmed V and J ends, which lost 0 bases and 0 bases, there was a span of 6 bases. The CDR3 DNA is TGTGCCATCAGTGAGTCGGCAGACTCCTACGAGCAGTACTTC. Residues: CAISESADSYEQYF.